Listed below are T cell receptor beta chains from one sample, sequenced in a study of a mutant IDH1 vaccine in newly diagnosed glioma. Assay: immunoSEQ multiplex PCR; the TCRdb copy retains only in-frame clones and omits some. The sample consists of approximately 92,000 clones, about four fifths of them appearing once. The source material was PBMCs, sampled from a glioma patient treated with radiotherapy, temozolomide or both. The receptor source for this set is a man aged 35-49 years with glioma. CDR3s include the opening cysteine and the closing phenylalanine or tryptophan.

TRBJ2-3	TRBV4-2	CASSLYSGGRGSTDTQYF
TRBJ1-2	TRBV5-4	CASSLAVGSRPYGYTF
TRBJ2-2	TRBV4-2	CASSQDGQNTGELFF
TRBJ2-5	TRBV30	CAGRTGLGETQYF
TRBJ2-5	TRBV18	CASSPLGRELETQYF
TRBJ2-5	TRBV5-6	CASRRDRDIEETQYF
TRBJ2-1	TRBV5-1	CASSWTPGGQYNEQFF
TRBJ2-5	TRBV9	CASSSTSGEETQYF
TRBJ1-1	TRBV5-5	CASTQVWLTEAFF
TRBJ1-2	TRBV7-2	CASSKDRTLRAGYTF
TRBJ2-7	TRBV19	CATKDGTSLHEQYF
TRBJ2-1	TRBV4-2	CASSLVAGGLGGEQFF
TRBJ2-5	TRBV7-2	CASSLSTPFWGQGLETQYF
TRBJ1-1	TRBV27	CASGRSGRQLNTEAFF
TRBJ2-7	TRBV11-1	CASSLQHSYEQYF
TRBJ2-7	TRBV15	CATSRDRAGLGEQYF
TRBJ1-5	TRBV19	CASIPQTSAYSNQPQHF
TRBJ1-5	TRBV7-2	CASSLDNSNQPQHF
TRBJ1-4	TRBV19	CASTAGQVKLFF
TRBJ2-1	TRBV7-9	CASSPRTSGLHNEQFF
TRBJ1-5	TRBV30	CAWDRGSTVQPQHF
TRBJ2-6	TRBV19	CASRGRDSLFSGANVLTF
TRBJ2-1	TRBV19	CASSDRDTDEQFF
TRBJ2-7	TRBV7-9	CASSPGGHLYEQYF
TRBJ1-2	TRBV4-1	CASSHHQREGYRIYTF
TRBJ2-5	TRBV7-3	CASSPGGPGETQYF
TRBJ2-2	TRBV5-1	CASRETGGNTGELFF
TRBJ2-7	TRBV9	CASSTPREWRSF
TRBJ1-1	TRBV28	CASSVTGANTEAFF
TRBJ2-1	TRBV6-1	CASSVRQSLDEQFF
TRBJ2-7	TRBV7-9	CASSLSPAYEQYF
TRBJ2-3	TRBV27	CARGDREGRDTQYF
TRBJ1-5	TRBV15	CATSPADGGWPQHF
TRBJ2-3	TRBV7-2	CASSLGAGSGTDTQYF
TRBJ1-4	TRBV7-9	CASSFSRTGPNEKLFF
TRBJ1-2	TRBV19	CASSIWTGLRMSYTF
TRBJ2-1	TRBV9	CASSVTLRESSYNEQFF
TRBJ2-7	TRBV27	CASSLSIFGAQDEQYF
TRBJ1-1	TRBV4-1	CASSRLSEARLTIEAFF
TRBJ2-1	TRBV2	CASSGRVSGQGVEQFF
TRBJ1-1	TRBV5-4	CASRSTGAEAFF
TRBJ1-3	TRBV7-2	CASSLTGFGNTIYF
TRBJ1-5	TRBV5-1	CASSQDGNSNQPQHF
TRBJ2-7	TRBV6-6	CASSSGLAGGYHEQYF
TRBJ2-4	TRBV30	CAGNPGTGDSNIQYF
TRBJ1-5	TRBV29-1	CRPSSKGTRNQPQHF
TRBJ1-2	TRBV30	CAWRTWGGSNYGYTF
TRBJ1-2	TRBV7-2	CASSLAQLNYGYTF
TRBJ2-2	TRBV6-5	CASSRDNTGELFF
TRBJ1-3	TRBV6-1	CASNPIMWRNTIYF
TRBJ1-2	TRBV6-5	CASRRRQGNGYTF
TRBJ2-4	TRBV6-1	CASSGTGENIQYF
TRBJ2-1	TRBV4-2	CASSLTGTGSYNEQFF
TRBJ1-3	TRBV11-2	CASTLRSGGKGSGNTIYF
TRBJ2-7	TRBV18	CASSPGTSGSWGVYEQYF
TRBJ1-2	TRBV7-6	CASSPTSTGWGYTF
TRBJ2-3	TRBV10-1	CASSESGEADTQYF
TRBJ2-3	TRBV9	CASSTPDRGRLDTQYF
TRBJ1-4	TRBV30	CAWSVQEGANEKLFF
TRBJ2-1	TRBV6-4	CASSGSSPSGENNEQFF